The clone carrying this TCR beta chain occurred many times. These data come from a study of T cells after yellow fever vaccination. MiXCR, applied by TCRdb to the 5' RACE reads, yields one record per CDR3 protein. The top ten clones hold approximately 18% of a sample with a few hundred thousand distinct CDR3 sequences, approximately 3.6% of them seen once. The V and J ends lost 2 bases and 4 bases, in that order; junction bases with no gene match: 9. Germline loops: CDR1 SQVTM, CDR2 ANQGSEA. The CDR3 totals 15 residues. The sequences come from PBMCs, collected 15 days after the yellow fever booster vaccination. The origin of this receptor is a young man who received the YFV17D yellow fever vaccine. V is TRBV29-1 and J is TRBJ1-1, with 8 bases lining up with TRBD1. CDR3 amino acids: CSVERTGKRITEAFF. The CDR3 nucleotides read TGCAGCGTTGAACGGACAGGGAAGAGGATCACTGAAGCTTTCTTT.